What follows describes a single TCR beta chain. Its antigen is unidentified. TCRdb's table, derived via immunoSEQ multiplex PCR, lists solely in-frame clones and lacks some. The repertoire has just under 50,000 clones, around 85% of them found once; the top ten carry less than 0.55%. The data stem from a study of graft-versus-host responses after intestinal transplantation. For the study at large: Every recipient had anti-thymocyte globulin induction and two to three years of tacrolimus plus steroids. The study's findings and limits: Allografts carried high graft-versus-host to host-versus-graft clonal ratios in patients having graft-donor T cell macrochimerism. Association was observed between peak circulating GvH clone levels and early post-transplant HvG declines. The recipient marrow held GvH clones, and some of them showed up first in ileum or blood.

The germline CDR1 and CDR2 sequences are SGHDN and FVKESK. Deletions cut 4 bases from V and 1 base from J, with 23 bases between. This CDR3 spans 18 amino acids. Sequenced material: unstimulated CD4+ T cells sorted from spleen or lymph node cells, taken before transplant. The TCR sequence derives from a human donor who was the organ donor for an intestinal transplant. The rearrangement links TRBV14 to TRBJ2-7; either TRBD1 or TRBD2 may supply D (5 bases each). The CDR3 DNA sequence: TGTGCCAGCAGCCGATTTAAGGGCGCAAGGGACCATTCCTACGAGCAGTACTTC. It codes for CASSRFKGARDHSYEQYF.